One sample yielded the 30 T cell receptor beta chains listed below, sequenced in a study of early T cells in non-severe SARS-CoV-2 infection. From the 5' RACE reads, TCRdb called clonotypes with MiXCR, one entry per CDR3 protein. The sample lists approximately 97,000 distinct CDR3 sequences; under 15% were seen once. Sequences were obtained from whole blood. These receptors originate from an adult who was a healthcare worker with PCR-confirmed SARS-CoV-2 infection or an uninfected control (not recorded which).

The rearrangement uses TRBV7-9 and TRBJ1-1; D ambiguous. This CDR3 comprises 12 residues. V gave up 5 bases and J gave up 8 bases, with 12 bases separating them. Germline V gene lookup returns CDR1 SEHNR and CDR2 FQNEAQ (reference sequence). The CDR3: CASSSGPLEAFF. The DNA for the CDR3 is TGTGCCAGCAGCAGTGGGCCGTTAGAAGCTTTCTTT.

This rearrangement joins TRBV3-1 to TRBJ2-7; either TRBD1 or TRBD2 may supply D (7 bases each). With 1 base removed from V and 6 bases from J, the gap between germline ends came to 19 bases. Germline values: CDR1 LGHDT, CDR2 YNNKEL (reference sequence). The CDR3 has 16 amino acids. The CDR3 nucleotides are TGTGCCAGCAGCCAAGGTGTAGGAGCGGGACAGATCGAGCAGTACTTC. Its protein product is CASSQGVGAGQIEQYF.

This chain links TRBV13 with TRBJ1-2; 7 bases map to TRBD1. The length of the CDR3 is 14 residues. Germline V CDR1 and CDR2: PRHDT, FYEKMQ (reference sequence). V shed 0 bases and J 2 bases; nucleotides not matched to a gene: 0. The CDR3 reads CASSLGTGNYGYTF. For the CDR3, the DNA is TGTGCCAGCAGCTTAGGGACAGGGAACTATGGCTACACCTTC. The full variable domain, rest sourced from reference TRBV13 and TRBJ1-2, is AAGVIQSPRHLIKEKRETATLKCYPIPRHDTVYWYQQGPGQDPQFLISFYEKMQSDKGSIPDRFSAQQFSDYHSELNMSSLELGDSALYFCASSLGTGNYGYTFGSGTRLTVV.

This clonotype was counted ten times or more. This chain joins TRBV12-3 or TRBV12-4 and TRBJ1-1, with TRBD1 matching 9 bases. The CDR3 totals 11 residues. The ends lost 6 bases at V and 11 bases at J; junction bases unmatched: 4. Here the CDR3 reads CASSPGTGAFF. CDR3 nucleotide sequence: TGTGCCAGCAGCCCCGGGACAGGGGCTTTCTTT.

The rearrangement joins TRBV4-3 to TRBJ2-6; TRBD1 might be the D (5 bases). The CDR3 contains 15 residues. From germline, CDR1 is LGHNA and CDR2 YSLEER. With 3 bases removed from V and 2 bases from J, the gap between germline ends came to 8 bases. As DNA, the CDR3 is TGCGCCAGCAGCCATGACAGAGCTGGGGCCAACGTCCTGACTTTC. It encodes CASSHDRAGANVLTF.

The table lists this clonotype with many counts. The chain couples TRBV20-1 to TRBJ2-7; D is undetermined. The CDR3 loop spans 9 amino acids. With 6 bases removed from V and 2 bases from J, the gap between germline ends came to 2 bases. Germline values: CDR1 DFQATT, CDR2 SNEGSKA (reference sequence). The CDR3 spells CSAPYEQYF. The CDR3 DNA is TGCAGTGCGCCCTACGAGCAGTACTTC.

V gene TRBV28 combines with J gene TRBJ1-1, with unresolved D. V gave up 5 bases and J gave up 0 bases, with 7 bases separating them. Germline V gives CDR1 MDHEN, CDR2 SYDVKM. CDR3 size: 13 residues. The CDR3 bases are TGTGCCAGCAGTCCTCCGGTGAACACTGAAGCTTTCTTT. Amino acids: CASSPPVNTEAFF.

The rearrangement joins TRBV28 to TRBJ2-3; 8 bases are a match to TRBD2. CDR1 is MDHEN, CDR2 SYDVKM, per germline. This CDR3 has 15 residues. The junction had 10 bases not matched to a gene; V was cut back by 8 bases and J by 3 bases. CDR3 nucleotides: TGTGCCAGCTCGGAAACGACGGGAGGGACAGATACGCAGTATTTT. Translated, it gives CASSETTGGTDTQYF.

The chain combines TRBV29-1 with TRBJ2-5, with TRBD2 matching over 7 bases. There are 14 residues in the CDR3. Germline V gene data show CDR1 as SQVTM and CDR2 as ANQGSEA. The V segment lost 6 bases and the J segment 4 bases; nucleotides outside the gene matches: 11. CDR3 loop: CSVNGGRGRETQYF. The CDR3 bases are TGCAGCGTCAACGGCGGGAGAGGAAGAGAGACCCAGTACTTC.

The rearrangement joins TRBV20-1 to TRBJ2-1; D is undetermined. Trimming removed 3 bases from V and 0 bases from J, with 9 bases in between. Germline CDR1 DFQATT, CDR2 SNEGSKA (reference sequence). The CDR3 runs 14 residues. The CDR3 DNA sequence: TGCAGTGCTAGTTTAGCTTACTCCTACAATGAGCAGTTCTTC. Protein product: CSASLAYSYNEQFF.

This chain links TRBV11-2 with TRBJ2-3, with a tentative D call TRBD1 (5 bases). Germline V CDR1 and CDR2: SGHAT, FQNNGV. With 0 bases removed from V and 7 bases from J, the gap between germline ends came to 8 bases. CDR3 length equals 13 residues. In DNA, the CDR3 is TGTGCCAGCAGCTTAGAAAGGGGAAATACGCAGTATTTT. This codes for CASSLERGNTQYF.

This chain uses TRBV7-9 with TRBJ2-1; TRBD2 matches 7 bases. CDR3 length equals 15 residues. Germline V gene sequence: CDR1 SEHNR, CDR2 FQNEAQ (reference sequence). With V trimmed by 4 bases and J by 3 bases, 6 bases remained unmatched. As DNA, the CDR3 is TGTGCCAGCAGCTCTGAGCGGGAAGTCTACAATGAGCAGTTCTTC. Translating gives CASSSEREVYNEQFF.

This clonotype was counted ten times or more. CDR3 in DNA: TGCAGCGTTCTTTTTTTGGTTGACTTTAACTATGGCTACACCTTC. Amino acid sequence: CSVLFLVDFNYGYTF. The V and J genes are TRBV29-1 and TRBJ1-2; D not certain. The CDR3 spans 15 residues. From germline, CDR1 is SQVTM and CDR2 ANQGSEA. V was shortened by 5 bases and J by 1 base, with 17 bases between the two germline ends.

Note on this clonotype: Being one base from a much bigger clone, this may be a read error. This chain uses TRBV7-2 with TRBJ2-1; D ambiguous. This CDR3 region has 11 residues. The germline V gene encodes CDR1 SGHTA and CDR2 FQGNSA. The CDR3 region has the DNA TGTGCCAGCAGCCGTCGGAATGAGCAGTCCTTC. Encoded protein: CASSRRNEQSF.

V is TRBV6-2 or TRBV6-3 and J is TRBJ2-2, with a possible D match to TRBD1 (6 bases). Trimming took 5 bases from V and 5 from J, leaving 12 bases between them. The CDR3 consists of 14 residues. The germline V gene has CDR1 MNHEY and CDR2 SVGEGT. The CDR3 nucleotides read TGTGCCAGCAGTAAAAACAGGGAAACCGGGGAGCTGTTTTTT. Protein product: CASSKNRETGELFF.

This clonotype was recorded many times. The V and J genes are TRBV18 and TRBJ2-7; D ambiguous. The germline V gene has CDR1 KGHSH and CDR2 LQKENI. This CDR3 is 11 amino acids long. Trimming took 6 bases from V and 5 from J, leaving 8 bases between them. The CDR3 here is CASSSRNEQYF. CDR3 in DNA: TGTGCCAGCTCGTCTAGGAACGAGCAGTACTTC. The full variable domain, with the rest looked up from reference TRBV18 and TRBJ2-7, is NAGVMQNPRHLVRRRGQEARLRCSPMKGHSHVYWYRQLPEEGLKFMVYLQKENIIDESGMPKERFSAEFPKEGPSILRIQQVVRGDSAAYFCASSSRNEQYFGPGTRLTVT.

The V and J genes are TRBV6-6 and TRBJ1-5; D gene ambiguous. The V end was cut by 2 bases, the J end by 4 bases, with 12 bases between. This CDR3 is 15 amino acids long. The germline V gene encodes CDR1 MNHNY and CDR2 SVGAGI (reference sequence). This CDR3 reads CASSYAAQVNQPQHF. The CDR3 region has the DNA TGTGCCAGCAGTTACGCCGCGCAGGTTAATCAGCCCCAGCATTTT.

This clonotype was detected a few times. The CDR3 protein is CASSPGQGPEAFF. CDR3 in DNA: TGTGCCAGCAGTCCGGGACAGGGGCCTGAAGCTTTCTTT. The genes are TRBV28 and TRBJ1-1, with TRBD1 matching 10 bases. Trimming cost V 5 bases and J 6 bases; bases outside gene matches: 3. Germline-derived CDR1 and CDR2 are MDHEN and SYDVKM. CDR3 size: 13 residues.

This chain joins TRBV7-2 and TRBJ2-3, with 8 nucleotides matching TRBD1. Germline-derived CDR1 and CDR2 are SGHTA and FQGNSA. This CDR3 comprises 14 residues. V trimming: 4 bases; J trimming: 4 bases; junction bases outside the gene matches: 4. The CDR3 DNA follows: TGTGCCAGCAGCTCCTTCAGGGGGCCAGATACGCAGTATTTT. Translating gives CASSSFRGPDTQYF.

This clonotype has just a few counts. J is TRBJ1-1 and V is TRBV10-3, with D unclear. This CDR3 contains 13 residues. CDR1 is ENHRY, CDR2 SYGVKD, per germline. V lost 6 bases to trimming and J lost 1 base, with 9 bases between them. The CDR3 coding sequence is TGTGCCATCAGGTGGTCAGGGAACACTGAAGCTTTCTTT. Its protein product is CAIRWSGNTEAFF.

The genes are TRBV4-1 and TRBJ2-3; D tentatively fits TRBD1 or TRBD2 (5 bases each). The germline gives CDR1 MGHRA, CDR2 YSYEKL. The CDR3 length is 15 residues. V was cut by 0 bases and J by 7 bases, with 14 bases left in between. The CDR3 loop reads CASSQEGLARHTQYF. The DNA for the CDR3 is TGCGCCAGCAGCCAAGAGGGGCTAGCACGACATACGCAGTATTTT.

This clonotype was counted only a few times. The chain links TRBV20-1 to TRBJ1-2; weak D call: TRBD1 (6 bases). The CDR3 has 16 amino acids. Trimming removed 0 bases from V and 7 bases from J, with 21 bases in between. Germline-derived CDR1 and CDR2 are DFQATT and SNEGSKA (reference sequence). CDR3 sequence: CSARDSKQGVSGGYTF. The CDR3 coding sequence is TGCAGTGCTAGAGATTCTAAACAGGGCGTTTCCGGTGGCTACACCTTC.

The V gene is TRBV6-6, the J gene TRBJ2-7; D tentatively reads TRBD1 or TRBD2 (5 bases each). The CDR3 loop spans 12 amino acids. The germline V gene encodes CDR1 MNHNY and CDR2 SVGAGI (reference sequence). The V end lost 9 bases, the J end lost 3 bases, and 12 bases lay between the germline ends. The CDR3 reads CASKGTFYEQYF. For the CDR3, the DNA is TGTGCCAGTAAAGGGACCTTCTACGAGCAGTACTTC.

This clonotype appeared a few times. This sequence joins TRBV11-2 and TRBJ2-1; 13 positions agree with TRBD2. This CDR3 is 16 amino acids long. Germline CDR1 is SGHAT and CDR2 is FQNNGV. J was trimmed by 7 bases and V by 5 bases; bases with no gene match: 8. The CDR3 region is CASSPWTSGRGNEQFF. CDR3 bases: TGTGCCAGCAGCCCCTGGACTAGCGGGAGAGGTAATGAGCAGTTCTTC.

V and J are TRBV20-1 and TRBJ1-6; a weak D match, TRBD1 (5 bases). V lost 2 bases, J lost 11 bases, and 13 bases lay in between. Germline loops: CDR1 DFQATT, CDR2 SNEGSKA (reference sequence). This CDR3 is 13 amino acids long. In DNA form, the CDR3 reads TGCAGTGCTAGAAAGTCTGCCAGGGCACCCCTCCACTTT. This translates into CSARKSARAPLHF.

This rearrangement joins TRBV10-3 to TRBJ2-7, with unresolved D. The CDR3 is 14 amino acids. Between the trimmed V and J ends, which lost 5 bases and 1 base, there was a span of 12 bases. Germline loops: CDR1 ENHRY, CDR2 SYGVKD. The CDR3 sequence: CAISSAASSYEQYF. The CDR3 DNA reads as TGTGCCATCAGTAGTGCGGCCTCTTCCTACGAGCAGTACTTC.

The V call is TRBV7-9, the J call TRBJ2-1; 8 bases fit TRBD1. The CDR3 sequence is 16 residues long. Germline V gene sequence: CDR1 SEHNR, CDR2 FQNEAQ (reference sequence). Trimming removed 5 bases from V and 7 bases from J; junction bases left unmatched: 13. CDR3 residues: CASSRRGQGVTNEQFF. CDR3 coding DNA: TGTGCCAGCAGCCGCCGAGGACAGGGTGTAACGAATGAGCAGTTCTTC.

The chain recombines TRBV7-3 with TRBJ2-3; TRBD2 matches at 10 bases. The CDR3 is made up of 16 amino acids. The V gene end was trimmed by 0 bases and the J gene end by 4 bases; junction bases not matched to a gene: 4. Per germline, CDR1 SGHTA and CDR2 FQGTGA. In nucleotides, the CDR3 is TGTGCCAGCAGCTTAACTAGCGGGAGGTCGGCAGATACGCAGTATTTT. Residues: CASSLTSGRSADTQYF. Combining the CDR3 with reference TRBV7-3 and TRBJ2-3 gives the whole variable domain GAGVSQTPSNKVTEKGKYVELRCDPISGHTALYWYRQSLGQGPEFLIYFQGTGAADDSGLPNDRFFAVRPEGSVSTLKIQRTERGDSAVYLCASSLTSGRSADTQYFGPGTRLTVL.

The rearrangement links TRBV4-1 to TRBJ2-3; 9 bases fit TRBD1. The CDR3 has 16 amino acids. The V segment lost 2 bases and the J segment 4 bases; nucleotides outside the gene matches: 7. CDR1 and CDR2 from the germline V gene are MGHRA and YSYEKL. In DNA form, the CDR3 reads TGCGCCAGCAGCCAAACAGGGGGCTTTGTCGCAGATACGCAGTATTTT. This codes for CASSQTGGFVADTQYF.

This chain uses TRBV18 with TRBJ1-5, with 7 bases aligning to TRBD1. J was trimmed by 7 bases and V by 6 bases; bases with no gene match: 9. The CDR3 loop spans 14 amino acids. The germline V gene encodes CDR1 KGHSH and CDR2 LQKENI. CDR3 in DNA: TGTGCCAGCTCGCGCGGACAGGCGAGGCAGCCCCAGCATTTT. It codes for CASSRGQARQPQHF. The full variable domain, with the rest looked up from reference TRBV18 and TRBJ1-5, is NAGVMQNPRHLVRRRGQEARLRCSPMKGHSHVYWYRQLPEEGLKFMVYLQKENIIDESGMPKERFSAEFPKEGPSILRIQQVVRGDSAAYFCASSRGQARQPQHFGDGTRLSIL.